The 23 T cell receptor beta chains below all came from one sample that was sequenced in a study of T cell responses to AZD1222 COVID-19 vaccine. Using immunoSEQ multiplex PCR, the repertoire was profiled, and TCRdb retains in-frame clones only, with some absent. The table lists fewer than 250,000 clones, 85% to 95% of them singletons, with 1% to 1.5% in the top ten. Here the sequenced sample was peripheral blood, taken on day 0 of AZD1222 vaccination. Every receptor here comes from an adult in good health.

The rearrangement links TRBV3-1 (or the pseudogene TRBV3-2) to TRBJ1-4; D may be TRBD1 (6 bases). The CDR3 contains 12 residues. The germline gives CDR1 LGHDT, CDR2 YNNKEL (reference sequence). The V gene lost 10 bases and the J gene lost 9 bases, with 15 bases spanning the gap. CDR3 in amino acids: CATRGPSKKLFF. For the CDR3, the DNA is TGTGCCACCAGGGGACCTTCGAAAAAACTGTTTTTT.

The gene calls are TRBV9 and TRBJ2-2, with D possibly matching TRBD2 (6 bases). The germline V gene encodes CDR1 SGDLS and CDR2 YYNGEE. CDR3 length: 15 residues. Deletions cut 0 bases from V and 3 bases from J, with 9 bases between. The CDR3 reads CASSVGGGHTGELFF. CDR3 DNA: TGTGCCAGCAGCGTAGGAGGAGGGCACACCGGGGAGCTGTTTTTT.

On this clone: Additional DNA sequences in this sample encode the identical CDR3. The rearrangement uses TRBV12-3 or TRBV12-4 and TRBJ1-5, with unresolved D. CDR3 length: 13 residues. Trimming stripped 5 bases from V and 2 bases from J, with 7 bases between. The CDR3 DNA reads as TGTGCCAGCAGTCCTGGTGGCAATCAGCCCCAGCATTTT. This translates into CASSPGGNQPQHF.

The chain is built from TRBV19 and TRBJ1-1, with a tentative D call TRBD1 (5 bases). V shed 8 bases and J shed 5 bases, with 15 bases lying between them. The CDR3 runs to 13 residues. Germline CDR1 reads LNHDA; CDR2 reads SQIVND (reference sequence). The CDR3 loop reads CASAGRGGTEAFF. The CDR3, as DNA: TGTGCCAGTGCGGGGAGGGGAGGAACTGAAGCTTTCTTT.

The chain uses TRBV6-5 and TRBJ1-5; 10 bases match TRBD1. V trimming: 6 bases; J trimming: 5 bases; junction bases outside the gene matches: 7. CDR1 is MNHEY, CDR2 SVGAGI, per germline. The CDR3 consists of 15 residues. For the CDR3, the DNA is TGTGCCAGCAGCCTCCTTGGGACAGGGGATCAGCCCCAGCATTTT. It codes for CASSLLGTGDQPQHF.

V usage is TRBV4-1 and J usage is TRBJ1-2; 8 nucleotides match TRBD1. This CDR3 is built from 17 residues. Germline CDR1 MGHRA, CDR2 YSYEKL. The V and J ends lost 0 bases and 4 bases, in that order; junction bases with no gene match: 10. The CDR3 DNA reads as TGCGCCAGCAGCCAAGAATATAGGACAGGGATTCTCTATGGCTACACCTTC. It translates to CASSQEYRTGILYGYTF.

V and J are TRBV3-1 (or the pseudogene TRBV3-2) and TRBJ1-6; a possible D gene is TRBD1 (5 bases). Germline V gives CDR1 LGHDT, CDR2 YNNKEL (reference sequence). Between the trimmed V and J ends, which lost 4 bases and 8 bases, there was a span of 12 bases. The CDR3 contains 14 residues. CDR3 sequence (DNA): TGTGCCAGCAGCCCACGGGGCAGGGATTCACCCCTCCACTTT. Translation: CASSPRGRDSPLHF.

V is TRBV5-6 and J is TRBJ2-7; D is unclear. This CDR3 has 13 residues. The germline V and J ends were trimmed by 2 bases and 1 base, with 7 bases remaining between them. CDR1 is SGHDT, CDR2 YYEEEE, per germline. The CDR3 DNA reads TGTGCCAGCAGCTTAGGATGGTCCTACGAGCAGTACTTC. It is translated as CASSLGWSYEQYF.

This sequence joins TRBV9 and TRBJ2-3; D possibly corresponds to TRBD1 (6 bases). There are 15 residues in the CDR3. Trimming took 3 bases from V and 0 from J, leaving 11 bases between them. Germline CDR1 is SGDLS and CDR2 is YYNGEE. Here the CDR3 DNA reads TGTGCCAGCAGCGACAGGGAATCTAGCACAGATACGCAGTATTTT. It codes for CASSDRESSTDTQYF.

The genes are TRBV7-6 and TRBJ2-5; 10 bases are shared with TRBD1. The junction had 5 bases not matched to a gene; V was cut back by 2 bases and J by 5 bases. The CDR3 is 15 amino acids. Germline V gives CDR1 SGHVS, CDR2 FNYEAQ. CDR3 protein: CASSLSGTGEETQYF. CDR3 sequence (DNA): TGTGCCAGCAGCTTATCCGGGACAGGGGAGGAGACCCAGTACTTC.

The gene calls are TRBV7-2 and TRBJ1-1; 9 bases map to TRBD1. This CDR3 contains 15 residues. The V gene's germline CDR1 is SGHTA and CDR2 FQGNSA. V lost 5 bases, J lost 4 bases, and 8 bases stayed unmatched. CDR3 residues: CASSRGQGGSTEAFF. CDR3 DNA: TGTGCCAGCAGCCGGGGACAGGGAGGGAGCACTGAAGCTTTCTTT.

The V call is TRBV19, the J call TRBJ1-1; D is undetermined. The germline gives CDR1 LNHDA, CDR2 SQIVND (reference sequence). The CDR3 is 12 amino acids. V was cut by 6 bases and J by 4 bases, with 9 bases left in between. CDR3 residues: CASRIGVTEAFF. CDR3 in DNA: TGTGCCAGTAGAATTGGGGTCACTGAAGCTTTCTTT.

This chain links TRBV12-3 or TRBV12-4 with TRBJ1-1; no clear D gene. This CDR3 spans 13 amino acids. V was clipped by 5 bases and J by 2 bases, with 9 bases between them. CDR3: CASSNGRNTEAFF. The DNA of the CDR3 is TGTGCCAGCAGTAACGGTAGAAACACTGAAGCTTTCTTT.

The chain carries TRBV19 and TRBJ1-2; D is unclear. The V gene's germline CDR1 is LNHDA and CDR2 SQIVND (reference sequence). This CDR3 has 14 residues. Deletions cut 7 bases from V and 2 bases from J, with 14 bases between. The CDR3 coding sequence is TGTGCCAGTACCTTGACATTTAGGAACTATGGCTACACCTTC. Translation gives CASTLTFRNYGYTF.

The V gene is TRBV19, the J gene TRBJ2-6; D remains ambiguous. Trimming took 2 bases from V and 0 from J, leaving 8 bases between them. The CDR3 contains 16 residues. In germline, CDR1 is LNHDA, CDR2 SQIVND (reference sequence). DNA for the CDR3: TGTGCCAGTAGTATAAGGAAAAGCTCTGGGGCCAACGTCCTGACTTTC. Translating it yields CASSIRKSSGANVLTF.

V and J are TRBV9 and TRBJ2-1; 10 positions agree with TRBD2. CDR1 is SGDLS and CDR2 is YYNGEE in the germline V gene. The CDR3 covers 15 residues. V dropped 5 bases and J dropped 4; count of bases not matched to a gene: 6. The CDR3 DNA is TGTGCCAGCAGTAATAGCGGGGGGCGATACAATGAGCAGTTCTTC. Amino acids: CASSNSGGRYNEQFF.

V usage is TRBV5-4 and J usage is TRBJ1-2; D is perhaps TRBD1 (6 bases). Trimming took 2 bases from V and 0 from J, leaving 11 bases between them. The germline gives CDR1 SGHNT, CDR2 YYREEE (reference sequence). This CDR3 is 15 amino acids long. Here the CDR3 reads CASSFRDTPNYGYTF. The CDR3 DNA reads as TGTGCCAGCAGCTTTCGGGACACCCCTAACTATGGCTACACCTTC.

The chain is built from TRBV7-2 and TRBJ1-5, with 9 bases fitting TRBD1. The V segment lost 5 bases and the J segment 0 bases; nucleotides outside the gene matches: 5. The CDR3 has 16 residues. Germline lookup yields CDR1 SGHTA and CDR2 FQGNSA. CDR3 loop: CASSPTTGGSNQPQHF. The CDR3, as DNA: TGTGCCAGCAGCCCTACGACAGGGGGTAGCAATCAGCCCCAGCATTTT.

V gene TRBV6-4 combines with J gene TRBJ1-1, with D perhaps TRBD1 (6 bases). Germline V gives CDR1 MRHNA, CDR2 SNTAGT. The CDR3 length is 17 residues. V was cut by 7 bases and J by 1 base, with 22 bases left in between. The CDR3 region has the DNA TGTGCCAGCACGAACCCCCTGTTGGGGGCAGGGAACACTGAAGCTTTCTTT. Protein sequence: CASTNPLLGAGNTEAFF.

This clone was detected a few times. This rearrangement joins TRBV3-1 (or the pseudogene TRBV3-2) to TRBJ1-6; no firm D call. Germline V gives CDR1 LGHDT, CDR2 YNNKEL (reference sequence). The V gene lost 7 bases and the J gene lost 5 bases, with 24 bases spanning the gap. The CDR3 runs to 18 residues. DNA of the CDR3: TGTGCCAGCATCCACGCCGAGACACACGAGCCGGATAATTCACCCCTCCACTTT. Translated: CASIHAETHEPDNSPLHF.

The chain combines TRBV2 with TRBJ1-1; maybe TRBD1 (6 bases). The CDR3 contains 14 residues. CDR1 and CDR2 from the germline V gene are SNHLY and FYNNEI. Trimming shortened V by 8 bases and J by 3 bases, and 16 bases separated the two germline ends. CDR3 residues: CASHRGGTDTEAFF. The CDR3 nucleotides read TGTGCCAGCCACCGGGGGGGCACGGACACTGAAGCTTTCTTT.

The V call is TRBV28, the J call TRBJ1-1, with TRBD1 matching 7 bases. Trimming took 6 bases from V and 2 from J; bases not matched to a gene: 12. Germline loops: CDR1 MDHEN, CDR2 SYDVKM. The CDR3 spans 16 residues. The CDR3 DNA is TGTGCCAGCAGACGCTGGGAGGGGGCAACAAACACTGAAGCTTTCTTT. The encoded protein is CASRRWEGATNTEAFF.

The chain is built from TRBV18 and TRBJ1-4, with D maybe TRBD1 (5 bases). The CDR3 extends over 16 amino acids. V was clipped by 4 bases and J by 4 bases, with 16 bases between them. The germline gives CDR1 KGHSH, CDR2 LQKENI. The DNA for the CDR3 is TGTGCCAGCTCACTTCAAGCGGGGCCTTTTAATGAAAAACTGTTTTTT. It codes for CASSLQAGPFNEKLFF.